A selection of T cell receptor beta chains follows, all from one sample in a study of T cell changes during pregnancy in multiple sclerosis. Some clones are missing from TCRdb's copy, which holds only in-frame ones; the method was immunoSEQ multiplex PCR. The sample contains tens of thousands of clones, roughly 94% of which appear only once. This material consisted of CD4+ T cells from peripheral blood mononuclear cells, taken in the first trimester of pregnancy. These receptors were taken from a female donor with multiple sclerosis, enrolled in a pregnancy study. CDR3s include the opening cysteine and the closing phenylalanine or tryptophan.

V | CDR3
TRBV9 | CASSARVWGQDYGYTF
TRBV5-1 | CASSQTGSFSGNTIYF
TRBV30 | CAWSPWRISSYEQYF
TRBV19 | CASASQGGGQPQHF
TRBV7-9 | CASSSSGGAYEQYF
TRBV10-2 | CASSVPGMNTEAFF
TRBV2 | CASSVDRSEAFF
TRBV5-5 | CASSLSQGNQPQHF
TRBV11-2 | CASSRRLAGVQETQYF
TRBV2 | CASSGTGWKDTQYF
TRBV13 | CASSLARSSGNTIYF
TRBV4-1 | CASSQGLAGGPYNEQFF
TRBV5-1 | CASSTTGTTLVENEQYF
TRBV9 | CASSPQGVQAFF
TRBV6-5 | CASSYSMGGNGYTF
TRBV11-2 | CASSAMLRAANSPLHF
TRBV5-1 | CASSLGGGGTEAFF
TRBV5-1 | CASSSQQGHEQFF
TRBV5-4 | CASSPIRQESTDTQYF
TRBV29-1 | CSYKNAAGGLNTEAFF
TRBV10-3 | CAISESWGVSTEAFF
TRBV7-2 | CASSPLRGGQETQYF
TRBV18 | CATSKGGVDEQYF
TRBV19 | CASSLSSGGAVDTQYF
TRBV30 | CAWSSLDTQYF
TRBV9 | CASSPVVTGLYGYTF
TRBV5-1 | CASSSGQGNSPLHF
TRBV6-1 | CAARTTYEQYF
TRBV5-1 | CASSLEGQGYGYTF